What follows are 6 T cell receptor beta chains derived from one specimen sequenced in a study of blood T cells in healthy people across ages. PCR was performed a second time for about 7 to 12 cycles using a sample-barcoded 5' primer and a J-beta primer mix. TCRdb reprocessed the 5' RACE reads via MiXCR and lists one record per CDR3 protein. The table shows under 1,100,000 distinct CDR3 sequences, with almost 25% occurring only once. The same data also contributed to another study, on T cells of mothers and their children.

The sample taken for sequencing was blood. The receptors come from a girl aged 2 to 10 in good health.

This clonotype showed up just a few times. The J gene is TRBJ1-2, the V gene TRBV7-9; 9 bases fit TRBD1. This CDR3 has 17 amino acids. V trimming: 5 bases; J trimming: 2 bases; junction bases outside the gene matches: 12. Germline-derived CDR1 and CDR2 are SEHNR and FQNEAQ (reference sequence). CDR3 nucleotides: TGTGCCAGCAGCCCACCGGGACAGGGTTGGGGAAACTATGGCTACACCTTC. Translation gives CASSPPGQGWGNYGYTF.

DNA of the CDR3: TGTGCCAGCAGTTTAGCGCACGGGGGCGGCAACTATGGCTACACCTTC. This codes for CASSLAHGGGNYGYTF. V is TRBV12-3 or TRBV12-4 and J is TRBJ1-2, with a possible D match to TRBD1 (6 bases). The CDR3 spans 16 residues. Trimming removed 0 bases at V and 2 bases at J, with 13 bases between.

The chain carries TRBV4-1 and TRBJ2-1; 15 bases are shared with TRBD2. Germline V gives CDR1 MGHRA, CDR2 YSYEKL. V trimming: 3 bases; J trimming: 12 bases; junction bases outside the gene matches: 6. The CDR3 is 15 residues long. The CDR3 DNA reads TGCGCCAGCAGCCACGATATGGGACTAGCGGGAGGGCAGTTCTTC. This gives the protein CASSHDMGLAGGQFF.

This clonotype has a handful of counts. J is TRBJ2-7 and V is TRBV2, with D uncertain. V was shortened by 0 bases and J by 0 bases, with 12 bases between the two germline ends. The CDR3 consists of 16 residues. The germline V gene has CDR1 SNHLY and CDR2 FYNNEI. The DNA of the CDR3 is TGTGCCAGCAGTGAAGCTTTCGTCTCAAGCTCCTACGAGCAGTACTTC. Translated, it gives CASSEAFVSSSYEQYF. Based on the CDR3 plus reference TRBV2 and TRBJ2-7, the full variable domain is EPEVTQTPSHQVTQMGQEVILRCVPISNHLYFYWYRQILGQKVEFLVSFYNNEISEKSEIFDDQFSVERPDGSNFTLKIRSTKLEDSAMYFCASSEAFVSSSYEQYFGPGTRLTVT.

V gene TRBV28 combines with J gene TRBJ2-7; 13 bases line up with TRBD2. CDR3 length: 18 amino acids. With 3 bases clipped from V and 3 bases from J, the junction kept 11 bases outside the gene matches. Germline V gene data show CDR1 as MDHEN and CDR2 as SYDVKM. The CDR3 protein is CASSFLRTSGRGDYEQYF. The DNA of the CDR3 is TGTGCCAGCAGTTTCTTAAGGACTAGCGGGAGAGGAGACTACGAGCAGTACTTC.

The chain couples TRBV9 to TRBJ2-1; the match to TRBD2 covers 7 bases. After removal of 0 bases from V and 1 base from J, the junction contained 4 bases not matched to a gene. Germline V gene sequence: CDR1 SGDLS, CDR2 YYNGEE. CDR3 size: 16 residues. The CDR3 DNA sequence: TGTGCCAGCAGCGTAGGAAGCGGGGCGTCCTACAATGAGCAGTTCTTC. Translating gives CASSVGSGASYNEQFF.